This TCR beta chain derives from a study of CD8+CD57+ T cells in acquired aplastic anemia. CDR3 and TCR beta VDJ profiling relied on a genomic DNA template. MiXCR, run by TCRdb on the reads, gives a single entry per CDR3 protein. The table has under 200,000 distinct CDR3 sequences, less than 60% seen once. Selection for sequencing was limited to patients who had shown CD8+CD57+ cell expansion by flow cytometry. In all patients, the disease was severe acquired aplastic anemia. The blood sampling took place in patients who had so far received no therapy. This clonotype was seen many times. The CDR3 length is 15 residues. The J segment lost 0 bases and the V segment lost 4 bases, leaving 2 bases of the junction unmatched. The germline gives CDR1 LGHNA, CDR2 YNFKEQ.

This clonotype originated in a human donor with aplastic anemia. The rearrangement uses TRBV4-2 and TRBJ2-1; 8 bases agree with TRBD2. The sample comprised sorted CD4+, CD8+, or CD8+CD57+ T cells (not recorded which) from PBMCs. CDR3 sequence: CASSRGGSSYNEQFF. The CDR3 region has the DNA TGTGCCAGCAGCCGCGGGGGGAGCTCCTACAATGAGCAGTTCTTC.